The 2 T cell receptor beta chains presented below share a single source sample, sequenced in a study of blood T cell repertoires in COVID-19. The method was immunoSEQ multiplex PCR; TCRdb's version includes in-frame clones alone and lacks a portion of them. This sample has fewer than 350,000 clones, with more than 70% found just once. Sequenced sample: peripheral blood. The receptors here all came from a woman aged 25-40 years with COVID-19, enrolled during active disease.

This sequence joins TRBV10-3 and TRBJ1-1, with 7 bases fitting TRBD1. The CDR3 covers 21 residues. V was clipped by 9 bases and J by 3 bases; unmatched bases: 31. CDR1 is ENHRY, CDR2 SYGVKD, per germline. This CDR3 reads CAIRRTRDRRSKGLKDTEAFF. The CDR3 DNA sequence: TGTGCCATAAGACGAACCCGGGACAGAAGGTCGAAGGGCCTCAAGGACACTGAAGCTTTCTTT.

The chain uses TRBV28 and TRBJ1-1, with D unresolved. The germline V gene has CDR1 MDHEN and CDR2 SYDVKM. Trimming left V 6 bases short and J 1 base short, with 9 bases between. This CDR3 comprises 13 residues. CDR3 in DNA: TGTGCCAGCAGCCCCGCGGGGAACACTGAAGCTTTCTTT. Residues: CASSPAGNTEAFF.